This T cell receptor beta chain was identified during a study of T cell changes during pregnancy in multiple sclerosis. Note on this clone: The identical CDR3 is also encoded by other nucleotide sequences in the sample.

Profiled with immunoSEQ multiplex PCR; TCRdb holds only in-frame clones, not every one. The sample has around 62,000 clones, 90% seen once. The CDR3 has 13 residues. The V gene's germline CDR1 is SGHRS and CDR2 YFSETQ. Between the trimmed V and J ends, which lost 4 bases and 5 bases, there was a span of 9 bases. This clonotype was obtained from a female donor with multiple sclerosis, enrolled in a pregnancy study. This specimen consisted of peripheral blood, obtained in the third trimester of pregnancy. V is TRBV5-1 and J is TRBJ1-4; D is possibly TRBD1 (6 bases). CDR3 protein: CASSTGQNEKLFF. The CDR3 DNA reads TGCGCCAGCAGCACCGGACAGAATGAAAAACTGTTTTTT.